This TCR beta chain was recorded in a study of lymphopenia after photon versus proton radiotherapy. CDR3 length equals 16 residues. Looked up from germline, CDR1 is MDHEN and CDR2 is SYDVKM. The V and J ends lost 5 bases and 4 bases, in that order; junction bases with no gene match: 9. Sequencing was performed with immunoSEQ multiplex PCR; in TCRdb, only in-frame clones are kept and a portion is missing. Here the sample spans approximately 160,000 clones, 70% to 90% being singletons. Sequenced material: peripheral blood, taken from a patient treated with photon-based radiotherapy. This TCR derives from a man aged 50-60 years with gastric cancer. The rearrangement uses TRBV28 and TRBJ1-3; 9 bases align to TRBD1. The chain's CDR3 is CASSNSGTGTGNTIYF. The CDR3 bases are TGTGCCAGCAGTAACTCCGGGACAGGGACGGGAAACACCATATATTTT.